This T cell receptor (beta chain) emerged from a study of T cell repertoires in cytomegalovirus infection. Across the whole study: It was recently identified HLA-C-restricted and well-studied HLA-B-restricted CMV epitopes that the study used. Matching HLA type, along with CMV infection, was indicated by public TCR beta signatures. Study-level points and caveats: Summed public TCR beta family frequency identified CMV carriers bearing the relevant HLA.

CDR1 is ENHRY, CDR2 SYGVKD, per germline. The CDR3 spans 15 residues. V lost 3 bases to trimming and J lost 5 bases; unmatched junction nucleotides: 6. TCRdb passed the reads through MiXCR, listing each CDR3 protein once. Altogether approximately 500,000 distinct CDR3 sequences are present, 30% to 35% being singletons, with the ten largest covering roughly a sixth. This clonotype was counted a few times. Its specificity is unknown. The material sequenced was cultured PBMCs, taken from culture after CMV antigen stimulation. The rearrangement links TRBV10-3 to TRBJ2-3, with TRBD2 identical over 9 bases. This receptor was obtained from a human donor in good health (CMV status not recorded). Some clones in this sample may be carry-over from other donors' samples. CDR3 loop: CAISDTSGSGDTQYF. The CDR3 nucleotides are TGTGCCATCAGTGATACTAGCGGGTCGGGAGATACGCAGTATTTT.